This is a list of T cell receptor beta chains from one sample in a study of T cells in Graves' hyperthyroidism and ophthalmopathy. TCRdb re-called the multiplex PCR reads with MiXCR, one entry per CDR3 protein. The repertoire holds 550,000 to 650,000 distinct CDR3 sequences, with around 14% as singletons. What was sequenced was blood. The receptor source for this set is a woman in her twenties or thirties with Graves' hyperthyroidism that later progressed to Graves' ophthalmopathy. The CDR3 runs from the conserved cysteine through the conserved F or W. The order of the fields is V gene, J gene, clone size, CDR3 protein. Expanded clones are given a class, and other clones once, few, many or no size at all.

v_call: TRBV20-1; j_call: TRBJ2-3; clone_size: many; cdr3_aa: CSARDGGDGTDTQYF
v_call: TRBV7-3; j_call: TRBJ2-2; clone_size: many; cdr3_aa: CASRDRDRVPGELFF
v_call: TRBV18; j_call: TRBJ2-1; clone_size: many; cdr3_aa: CASSPSRDNEQFF
v_call: TRBV11-3; j_call: TRBJ2-7; clone_size: many; cdr3_aa: CASSSMMGSDEQYF
v_call: TRBV6-1; j_call: TRBJ1-1; clone_size: many; cdr3_aa: CASSQHHSPAGGEAFF
v_call: TRBV2; j_call: TRBJ2-5; clone_size: many; cdr3_aa: CASSEGQETQYF
v_call: TRBV3-1; j_call: TRBJ2-3; clone_size: once; cdr3_aa: CASSPRLGPDTQYF
v_call: TRBV5-1; j_call: TRBJ1-2; clone_size: many; cdr3_aa: CASSLDAGGERFDGYTF
v_call: TRBV20-1; j_call: TRBJ1-1; clone_size: few; cdr3_aa: CSSPRGQGAQAFF
v_call: TRBV20-1; j_call: TRBJ2-3; clone_size: many; cdr3_aa: CSARDQPAGQIWDTDTQYF
v_call: TRBV12-3/TRBV12-4; j_call: TRBJ2-1; clone_size: many; cdr3_aa: CASSSASGSSYNEQFF
v_call: TRBV10-3; j_call: TRBJ2-7; clone_size: NA; cdr3_aa: CAITRGQGEGQYF
v_call: TRBV6-1; j_call: TRBJ1-1; clone_size: many; cdr3_aa: CASSDSLGGTEAFF
v_call: TRBV27; j_call: TRBJ2-4; clone_size: NA; cdr3_aa: CASSSGGLAKNIQYF
v_call: TRBV18; j_call: TRBJ2-7; clone_size: many; cdr3_aa: CASSLEGGAYEQYF
v_call: TRBV28; j_call: TRBJ1-2; clone_size: few; cdr3_aa: CASREGTGPNYGYTF
v_call: TRBV30; j_call: TRBJ1-6; clone_size: many; cdr3_aa: CAWSELESPLHF
v_call: TRBV5-1; j_call: TRBJ2-1; clone_size: many; cdr3_aa: CASSLLHPVDNEQFF
v_call: TRBV6-1; j_call: TRBJ2-1; clone_size: many; cdr3_aa: CASRGLAGDYYNEQFF
v_call: TRBV7-2; j_call: TRBJ2-7; clone_size: many; cdr3_aa: CASSLKVSYEQYF
v_call: TRBV20-1; j_call: TRBJ2-5; clone_size: many; cdr3_aa: CSARAASETQYF
v_call: TRBV9; j_call: TRBJ2-2; clone_size: NA; cdr3_aa: CASSVVGTTGGELFF
v_call: TRBV7-9; j_call: TRBJ1-6; clone_size: many; cdr3_aa: CASSSGQQNSPLHF
v_call: TRBV7-3; j_call: TRBJ1-2; clone_size: many; cdr3_aa: CASSGVDRKGSYGYTF
v_call: TRBV19; j_call: TRBJ1-6; clone_size: NA; cdr3_aa: CASSFQETPLHF
v_call: TRBV3-1; j_call: TRBJ2-7; clone_size: many; cdr3_aa: CASSHTSEQYF
v_call: TRBV7-2; j_call: TRBJ2-7; clone_size: NA; cdr3_aa: CASSSGTSGAQWGYEQYF
v_call: TRBV2; j_call: TRBJ2-7; clone_size: many; cdr3_aa: CASSLGPISYEQYF
v_call: TRBV7-9; j_call: TRBJ2-2; clone_size: few; cdr3_aa: CASSRDRGPLNTGELFF
v_call: TRBV19; j_call: TRBJ2-4; clone_size: many; cdr3_aa: CASTDYGNIQYF
v_call: TRBV11-2; j_call: TRBJ2-7; clone_size: many; cdr3_aa: CASSLNSPSHYEQYF
v_call: TRBV28; j_call: TRBJ2-3; clone_size: many; cdr3_aa: CATDGTNTQYF
v_call: TRBV19; j_call: TRBJ1-1; clone_size: many; cdr3_aa: CASSITGLNTEAFF
v_call: TRBV11-2; j_call: TRBJ1-2; clone_size: many; cdr3_aa: CASSSAGQGYGYTF
v_call: TRBV4-2; j_call: TRBJ2-7; clone_size: few; cdr3_aa: CASSPIGYEQYF
v_call: TRBV11-2; j_call: TRBJ2-1; clone_size: many; cdr3_aa: CASSLQSSGNYNEQFF
v_call: TRBV3-1; j_call: TRBJ1-4; clone_size: NA; cdr3_aa: CASSIPGQGGEKLFF
v_call: TRBV20-1; j_call: TRBJ2-1; clone_size: NA; cdr3_aa: CSALGGLAVSSYNEQFF
v_call: TRBV6-2/TRBV6-3; j_call: TRBJ2-7; clone_size: NA; cdr3_aa: CASNRGQVYEQYF
v_call: TRBV28; j_call: TRBJ1-5; clone_size: many; cdr3_aa: CASSLYRGRSPQHF
v_call: TRBV6-1; j_call: TRBJ1-5; clone_size: few; cdr3_aa: CASSPFFGQDEDLPQHF
v_call: TRBV29-1; j_call: TRBJ1-1; clone_size: many; cdr3_aa: CSGGQGPGTEAFF
v_call: TRBV6-1; j_call: TRBJ2-1; clone_size: NA; cdr3_aa: CASSEALGQGANEQFF
v_call: TRBV20-1; j_call: TRBJ1-1; clone_size: NA; cdr3_aa: CSENRPDAEAFF
v_call: TRBV6-6; j_call: TRBJ2-7; clone_size: many; cdr3_aa: CASSYSLAGSEQYF
v_call: TRBV20-1; j_call: TRBJ2-7; clone_size: once; cdr3_aa: CSASGDRDSYEQYF
v_call: TRBV9; j_call: TRBJ2-2; clone_size: many; cdr3_aa: CASTLGGNTGELFF
v_call: TRBV30; j_call: TRBJ1-5; clone_size: few; cdr3_aa: CAWSGRGNQPQHF
v_call: TRBV20-1; j_call: TRBJ2-7; clone_size: NA; cdr3_aa: CSARDAATFLDSSYEHYF
v_call: TRBV20-1; j_call: TRBJ1-1; clone_size: NA; cdr3_aa: CSARLELYTEAFF
v_call: TRBV28; j_call: TRBJ2-2; clone_size: many; cdr3_aa: CAAGGSNTGELFF
v_call: TRBV6-1; j_call: TRBJ1-2; clone_size: many; cdr3_aa: CASSQKLRVSHGYTF
v_call: TRBV4-2; j_call: TRBJ1-1; clone_size: NA; cdr3_aa: CASSQDFLAEAFF